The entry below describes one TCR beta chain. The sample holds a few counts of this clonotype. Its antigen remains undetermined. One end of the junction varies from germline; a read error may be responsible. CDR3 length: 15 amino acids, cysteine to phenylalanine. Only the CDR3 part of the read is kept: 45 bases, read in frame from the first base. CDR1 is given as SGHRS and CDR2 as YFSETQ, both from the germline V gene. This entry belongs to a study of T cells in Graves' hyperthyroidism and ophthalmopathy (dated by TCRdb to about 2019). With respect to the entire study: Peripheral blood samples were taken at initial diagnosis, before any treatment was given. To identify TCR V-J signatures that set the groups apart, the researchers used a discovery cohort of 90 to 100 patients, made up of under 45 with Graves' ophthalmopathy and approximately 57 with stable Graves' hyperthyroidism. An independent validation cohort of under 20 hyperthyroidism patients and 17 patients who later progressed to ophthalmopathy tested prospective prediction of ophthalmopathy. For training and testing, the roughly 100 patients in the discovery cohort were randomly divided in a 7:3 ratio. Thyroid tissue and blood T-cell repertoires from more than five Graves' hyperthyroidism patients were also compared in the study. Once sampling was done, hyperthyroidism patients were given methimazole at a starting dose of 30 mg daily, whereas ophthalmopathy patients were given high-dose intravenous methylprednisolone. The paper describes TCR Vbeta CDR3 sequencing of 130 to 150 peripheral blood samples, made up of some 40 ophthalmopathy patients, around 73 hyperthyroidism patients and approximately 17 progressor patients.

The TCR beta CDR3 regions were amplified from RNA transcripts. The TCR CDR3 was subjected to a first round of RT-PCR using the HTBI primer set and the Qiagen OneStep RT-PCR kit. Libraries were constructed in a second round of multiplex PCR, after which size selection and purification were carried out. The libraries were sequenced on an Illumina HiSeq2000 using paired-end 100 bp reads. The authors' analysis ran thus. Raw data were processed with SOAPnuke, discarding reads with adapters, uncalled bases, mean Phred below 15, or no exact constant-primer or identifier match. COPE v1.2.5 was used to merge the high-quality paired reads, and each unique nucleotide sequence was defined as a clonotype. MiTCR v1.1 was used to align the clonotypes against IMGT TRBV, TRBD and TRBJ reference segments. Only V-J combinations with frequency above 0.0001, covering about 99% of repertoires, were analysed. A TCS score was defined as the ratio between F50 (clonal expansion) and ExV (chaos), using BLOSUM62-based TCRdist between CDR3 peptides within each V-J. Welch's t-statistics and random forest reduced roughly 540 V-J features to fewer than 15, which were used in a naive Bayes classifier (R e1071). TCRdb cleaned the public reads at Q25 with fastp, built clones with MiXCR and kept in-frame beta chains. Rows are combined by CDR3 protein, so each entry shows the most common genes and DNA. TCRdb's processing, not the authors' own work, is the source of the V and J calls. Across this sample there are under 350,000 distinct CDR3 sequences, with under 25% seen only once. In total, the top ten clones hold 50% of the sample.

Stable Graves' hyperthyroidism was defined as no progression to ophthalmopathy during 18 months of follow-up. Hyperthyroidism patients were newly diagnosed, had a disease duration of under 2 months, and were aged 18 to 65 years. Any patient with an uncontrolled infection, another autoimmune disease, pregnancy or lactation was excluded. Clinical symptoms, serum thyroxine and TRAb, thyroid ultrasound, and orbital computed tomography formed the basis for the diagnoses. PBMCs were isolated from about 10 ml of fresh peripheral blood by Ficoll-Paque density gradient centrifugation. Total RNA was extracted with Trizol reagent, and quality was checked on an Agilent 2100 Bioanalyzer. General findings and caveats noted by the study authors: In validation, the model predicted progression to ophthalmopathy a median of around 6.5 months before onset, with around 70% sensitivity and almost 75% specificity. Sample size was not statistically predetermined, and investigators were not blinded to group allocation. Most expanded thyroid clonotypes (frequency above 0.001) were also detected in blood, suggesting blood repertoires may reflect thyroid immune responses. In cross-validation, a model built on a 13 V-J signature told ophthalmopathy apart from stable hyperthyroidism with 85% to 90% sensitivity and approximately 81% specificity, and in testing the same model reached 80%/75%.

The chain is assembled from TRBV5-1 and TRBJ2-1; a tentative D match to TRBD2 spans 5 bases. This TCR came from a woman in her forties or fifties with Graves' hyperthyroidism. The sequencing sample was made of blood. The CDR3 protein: CANSGGDYSYNEQFF. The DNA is TGCGCCAACAGCGGCGGAGACTACTCCTACAATGAGCAGTTCTTC.